The rows below give T cell receptor beta chains drawn from one sample of a study of vaccination effects on CD4 cells after COVID-19. No antigen is known for these receptors. Libraries were prepared by immunoSEQ multiplex PCR; TCRdb keeps only in-frame clonotypes and omits some of them. The table shows under 80,000 clones, with around 70% occurring only once. Sequences were derived from CD4+ T cells from PBMCs cultured with HIV peptides, sampled before COVID-19 vaccination. The receptors shown here come from a human donor who had a prior SARS-CoV-2 infection. Both conserved end residues are part of each CDR3. The order of the fields is CDR3 length, J gene, V gene, D gene, clone size, CDR3 DNA, CDR3 protein. A D gene is named only where the DNA matches it firmly. Not all rows give a size; the values are once, few, many and, for expanded clones, a class.

>14|TRBJ2-5|TRBV9|TRBD2|-
TGTGCCAGCAGCCTAGCCTCCCTAGCGGGGACCCAGTACTTC
CASSLASLAGTQYF
>13|TRBJ2-7|TRBV5-4|TRBD2|-
TGTGCCAGCAGCTCCGGGCGGGGGGCCGAGCAGTACTTC
CASSSGRGAEQYF
>13|TRBJ1-2|TRBV27|-|-
TGTGCCAGCAGAAACACGGGGTTCTATGGCTACACCTTC
CASRNTGFYGYTF
>14|TRBJ2-7|TRBV11-1|-|-
TGTGCCAGCAGCCCAACGGACAGAGCCTACGAGCAGTACTTC
CASSPTDRAYEQYF
>16|TRBJ1-1|TRBV11-2|-|-
TGTGCCAGCAGCTTAGGGCTCCGGGCTACGAACACTGAAGCTTTCTTT
CASSLGLRATNTEAFF
>16|TRBJ2-3|TRBV9|TRBD2|-
TGTGCCAGCAGCGCCCGAGCATACCTAGCGGTAGATACGCAGTATTTT
CASSARAYLAVDTQYF
>12|TRBJ2-5|TRBV2|-|-
TGTGCCAGCAATGCGGGGCAAGAGACCCAGTACTTC
CASNAGQETQYF
>16|TRBJ2-2|TRBV19|-|-
TGTGCCAGTAGTATACATGGAGGATCGAACACCGGGGAGCTGTTTTTT
CASSIHGGSNTGELFF
>15|TRBJ2-1|TRBV19|TRBD1|-
TGTGCCAGTAGGGTGCGGGGGACAGGGGCGGATGAGCAGTTCTTC
CASRVRGTGADEQFF
>15|TRBJ2-5|TRBV3-1/TRBV3-2|TRBD1|-
TGTGCCAGCAGCCCGACAGGGTACGGTCAAGAGACCCAGTACTTC
CASSPTGYGQETQYF
>14|TRBJ2-5|TRBV6-5|-|-
TGTGCCAGCAGTTACTCGAAGATCGAACAGACCCAGTACTTC
CASSYSKIEQTQYF
>13|TRBJ1-1|TRBV3-1/TRBV3-2|-|-
TGTGCCAGCAGCCAAGGGGAGCGGAGGGAAGCTTTCTTT
CASSQGERREAFF
>16|TRBJ1-1|TRBV7-3|-|-
TGTGCCAGCAGCTTATCTCGGCCGCAAACGAACACTGAAGCTTTCTTT
CASSLSRPQTNTEAFF
>15|TRBJ2-7|TRBV7-2|-|-
TGTGCCAGCAGCCAACTGGGCAACAGGGTCTACGAGCAGTACTTC
CASSQLGNRVYEQYF
>14|TRBJ2-7|TRBV5-1|-|-
TGCGCCAGCAGCTTGCAGACAGGCTCCTACGAGCAGTACTTC
CASSLQTGSYEQYF
>15|TRBJ1-1|TRBV30|-|-
TGTGCCTGGAGTGTAGGGGTAGGGCTGGTCACTGAAGCTTTCTTT
CAWSVGVGLVTEAFF
>14|TRBJ1-5|TRBV25-1|TRBD1|-
TGTGCCAGCAGTGGGGCAGGGGGGGATCAGCCCCAGCATTTT
CASSGAGGDQPQHF
>16|TRBJ1-6|TRBV27|-|few
TGTGCCAGCAGCAGGAGTGACCTAGGAAGTAATTCACCCCTCCACTTT
CASSRSDLGSNSPLHF
>14|TRBJ2-1|TRBV10-3|TRBD2|-
TGTGCCATTACCCCCGGGCTAGCGGGAGATGAGCAGTTCTTC
CAITPGLAGDEQFF
>12|TRBJ1-1|TRBV15|-|-
TGTGCCACCAGCCGCGATCAGGGCGAAGCTTTCTTT
CATSRDQGEAFF
>13|TRBJ1-5|TRBV6-5|-|-
TGTGCCAGCAGACAGGGTGTCGGACAGCCCCAGCATTTT
CASRQGVGQPQHF
>16|TRBJ2-5|TRBV6-1|-|-
TGTGCCAGCAGTGATTTTTTTGTGGAGGGTCAAGAGACCCAGTACTTC
CASSDFFVEGQETQYF
>21|TRBJ2-1|TRBV27|TRBD2|-
TGTGCCAGCAGATCCGGTTTCCAACTCAGACCGGGACTAGCGGGAGGGTGGAAGCAGTTCTTC
CASRSGFQLRPGLAGGWKQFF
>16|TRBJ2-7|TRBV18|TRBD1|-
TGTGCCAGCTCACCACCGGACAGGGGAGGATCCTACGAGCAGTACTTC
CASSPPDRGGSYEQYF
>19|TRBJ2-1|TRBV19|TRBD2|-
TGTGCCAGTAGTATGGACCCCGGCCTTAGCGGGAGTTTAGAAAATGAGCAGTTCTTC
CASSMDPGLSGSLENEQFF
>16|TRBJ2-3|TRBV11-2|TRBD2|-
TGTGCCAGCAGGGGACTAGCGGGGGGGCCGGCAGATACGCAGTATTTT
CASRGLAGGPADTQYF
>15|TRBJ1-5|TRBV4-3|-|-
TGCGCCAGCAGCCAAGCACCAGTCGGGAATCAGCCCCAGCATTTT
CASSQAPVGNQPQHF
>17|TRBJ2-1|TRBV5-4|TRBD2|-
TGTGCCAGCAGCCCCAGGACTAGCGGGAGACCCCACAATGAGCAGTTCTTC
CASSPRTSGRPHNEQFF
>18|TRBJ2-7|TRBV6-1|TRBD2|-
TGTGCCAGCAGTGAAGATTTGGGACTAGCGGGAGGGGAGCGACATTATTGCTTC
CASSEDLGLAGGERHYCF
>14|TRBJ2-2|TRBV5-1|-|few
TGCGCCAGCAGCTTGGATCGGGTTGGCGGGGAGCTGTTTTTT
CASSLDRVGGELFF
>14|TRBJ2-3|TRBV19|TRBD2|-
TGTGCCTCAGATAGCGGGGGGGTCGCAGATACGCAGTATTTT
CASDSGGVADTQYF
>15|TRBJ1-6|TRBV30|TRBD1|-
TGTGCCTGGAGTGTAATGACAGGGGGCGGCTCACCCCTCCACTTT
CAWSVMTGGGSPLHF
>15|TRBJ2-3|TRBV4-2|TRBD2|-
TGTGCCAGCAGCCCACTAGCGGGGGGGCAAGATACGCAGTATTTT
CASSPLAGGQDTQYF
>11|TRBJ2-1|TRBV5-1|TRBD1|-
TGCGCCAGCAGCCGGGACAGGGTCTCGTTCTTC
CASSRDRVSFF
>15|TRBJ1-5|TRBV2|TRBD1|-
TGTGCCAGCAGCGCGGGGACAGCCTTTAATCAGCCCCAGCATTTT
CASSAGTAFNQPQHF
>16|TRBJ2-5|TRBV5-1|-|-
TGCGCCAGCAGTCGACCACAGGGACCGTACCAAGAGACCCAGTACTTC
CASSRPQGPYQETQYF
>14|TRBJ1-1|TRBV12-5|TRBD1|-
TGTGCTAGTGGTGTGGACAGGGGCCACACTGAAGCTTTCTTT
CASGVDRGHTEAFF
>15|TRBJ2-1|TRBV4-3|TRBD2|-
TGCGCCAGCAGCCAAGATAGCGGGTTCTACAATGAGCAGTTCTTC
CASSQDSGFYNEQFF
>15|TRBJ1-1|TRBV5-5|TRBD1|-
TGTGCCAGCAGCTGGGGACAGGGAAGGGACACTGAAGCTTTCTTT
CASSWGQGRDTEAFF
>13|TRBJ1-1|TRBV9|-|-
TGTGCCAGCAGCGTACAGGGGAACACTGAAGCTTTCTTT
CASSVQGNTEAFF